The rows below give T cell receptor beta chains drawn from one sample of a study of T cell responses to AZD1222 COVID-19 vaccine. Produced via immunoSEQ multiplex PCR; TCRdb's table is partial and in-frame only. This sample yields 150,000 to 200,000 clones, of which 85% to 95% are seen a single time; over 0.8% belongs to the top ten. This sample comprised peripheral blood, obtained on day 0 of AZD1222 vaccination. These receptors were taken from an adult in good health. Both conserved end residues are part of each CDR3. D genes are given only for firm matches. A row's size may be missing; if present it is once, few, many or a size class.

DNA,CDR3,size,J,D,V
TGTGCCAGCAGTTTTGGAGGGGCGCATAAGTACTTC,CASSFGGAHKYF,NA,TRBJ2-7,NA,TRBV28
TGTGCCAGCAGTTACACAGGGGCCGATACTGAAGCTTTCTTT,CASSYTGADTEAFF,NA,TRBJ1-1,TRBD1,TRBV6-5
TGTGCCTGGAGTGGGACCCGGGACAGATTTTCCTACACTGAAGCTTTCTTT,CAWSGTRDRFSYTEAFF,once,TRBJ1-1,TRBD1,TRBV30
TGCGCCAGCAGCCAAGACAACACCGGGGAGCTGTTTTTT,CASSQDNTGELFF,once,TRBJ2-2,NA,TRBV4-1
TGTGCCAGCAGCTTAGATCAGCGACTGACCATGAACACTGAAGCTTTCTTT,CASSLDQRLTMNTEAFF,NA,TRBJ1-1,NA,TRBV11-2
TGTGCCAGCTCTAGCGGTGGACCCTACGAGCAGTACTTC,CASSSGGPYEQYF,NA,TRBJ2-7,NA,TRBV12-1
TGTGCCAGCAGCCCACTTAGCGGGACAGCTTCTGAAGCTTTCTTT,CASSPLSGTASEAFF,NA,TRBJ1-1,TRBD1,TRBV7-9
TGTGCCAGCAGTGCCCGAGGGAATGAAAAACTGTTTTTT,CASSARGNEKLFF,NA,TRBJ1-4,NA,TRBV2
TGTGCCAGCAGCCAATTTCAGACTAGCACAAACATTCAGTACTTC,CASSQFQTSTNIQYF,NA,TRBJ2-4,TRBD2,TRBV4-2
TGTGCCAGCAGCGAGGGCAGGGGCCAAGAGACCCAGTACTTC,CASSEGRGQETQYF,NA,TRBJ2-5,NA,TRBV2
TGTGCCAGCAGCTTAGGGTACCAGCCCCAGCATTTT,CASSLGYQPQHF,NA,TRBJ1-5,NA,TRBV7-2
TGTGCCAGCGAATTCTCTGGGGCCAACGTCCTGACTTTC,CASEFSGANVLTF,NA,TRBJ2-6,NA,TRBV6-5
TGCGCCAGCAGCAACGACCTTGGGGACACCATATATTTT,CASSNDLGDTIYF,NA,TRBJ1-3,NA,TRBV5-1
TGTGCCAGCAGTTTGGGGGATGGCTACACCTTC,CASSLGDGYTF,NA,TRBJ1-2,NA,TRBV12-3/TRBV12-4
TGTGCCAGCAGGCCAGACCAAGACTATGGCTACACCTTC,CASRPDQDYGYTF,NA,TRBJ1-2,NA,TRBV9
TGCGCCAGCAGCCAGATGGGTTGGGGGGCTAGCACAGATACGCAGTATTTT,CASSQMGWGASTDTQYF,NA,TRBJ2-3,NA,TRBV4-1
TGTGCCAGCAGTTCAGGGACAGGGATAGGTGGCTACACCTTC,CASSSGTGIGGYTF,NA,TRBJ1-2,TRBD1,TRBV2
TGCAGCGTAAAGGGACAGGCATACACTGAAGCTTTCTTT,CSVKGQAYTEAFF,NA,TRBJ1-1,TRBD1,TRBV29-1
TGTGCCAGCAGTTACATCGACGCCTCCTACGAGCAGTACTTC,CASSYIDASYEQYF,NA,TRBJ2-7,NA,TRBV6-5
TGTGCCAGCAGTGAACAGATGGGGGTCTATGGCTACACCTTC,CASSEQMGVYGYTF,NA,TRBJ1-2,NA,TRBV6-1
TGTGCCAGCAGCCTTTGGGGGAGCTCCTACGAGCAGTACTTC,CASSLWGSSYEQYF,NA,TRBJ2-7,NA,TRBV7-2
TGTGCCAGCAGTTTTCGGACCCTTAGACCCGGGGAGCTGTTTTTT,CASSFRTLRPGELFF,NA,TRBJ2-2,NA,TRBV28
TGCGCCAGCAGTGAGCCAGGGGACGTCTATGGCTACACCTTC,CASSEPGDVYGYTF,once,TRBJ1-2,NA,TRBV10-2
TGTGCCAGCTCACCACTAGCGGGGAAAGAGACCCAGTACTTC,CASSPLAGKETQYF,NA,TRBJ2-5,TRBD2,TRBV18
TGTGCCAGCAGACGACAGGCCACTGAAGCTTTCTTT,CASRRQATEAFF,NA,TRBJ1-1,NA,TRBV6-6
TGCGCCAGCAGCCAAGTGGGCAGGGGCTATGGCTACACCTTC,CASSQVGRGYGYTF,NA,TRBJ1-2,NA,TRBV4-1
TGCGCCAGCAGCGATCGAACAGGGGCTATCGGATATAATTCACCCCTCCACTTT,CASSDRTGAIGYNSPLHF,NA,TRBJ1-6,TRBD1,TRBV5-1
TGTGCCAGCAGCTTAGCCTGGGACTACTACAATGAGCAGTTCTTC,CASSLAWDYYNEQFF,NA,TRBJ2-1,TRBD2,TRBV7-9